The 13 T cell receptor beta chains below were found in one sample sequenced in a study of CD8 T cells in ankylosing spondylitis. TCRdb passed the 5' RACE reads through MiXCR, listing each CDR3 protein once. The sample contains a few hundred thousand distinct CDR3 sequences, under 12% of which appear only once. Sequencing was carried out using blood, either unsorted or a sorted T cell fraction (not recorded which). These TCRs come from a male donor with ankylosing spondylitis or in good health (not recorded which).

The chain has TRBV20-1 and TRBJ2-5; 8 nucleotides agree with TRBD2. V lost 6 bases, J lost 7 bases, and 22 bases stayed unmatched. The CDR3 is 17 amino acids. From germline, CDR1 is DFQATT and CDR2 SNEGSKA (reference sequence). The CDR3 protein is CSAPGNSGRGDKGTQYF. DNA of the CDR3: TGCAGTGCGCCGGGAAATTCCGGGCGGGGGGATAAGGGGACCCAGTACTTC.

The chain carries TRBV7-8 and TRBJ1-2, with a possible D match to TRBD1 (6 bases). V lost 1 base and J 5 bases, leaving 14 bases between the germline ends. There are 15 residues in the CDR3. The germline V gene has CDR1 SGHVS and CDR2 FQNEAQ. CDR3 loop: CASSLGGQTRYGYTF. DNA of the CDR3: TGTGCCAGCAGCTTAGGCGGACAGACCCGATATGGCTACACCTTC. The full variable domain, with the rest looked up from reference TRBV7-8 and TRBJ1-2, is GAGVSQSPRYKVAKRGQDVALRCDPISGHVSLFWYQQALGQGPEFLTYFQNEAQLDKSGLPSDRFFAERPEGSVSTLKIQRTQQEDSAVYLCASSLGGQTRYGYTFGSGTRLTVV.

This clonotype was seen many times. This chain links TRBV28 with TRBJ2-7; 8 nucleotides line up with TRBD1. The CDR3 runs 15 residues. In germline, CDR1 is MDHEN, CDR2 SYDVKM. V shed 6 bases, J shed 4 bases, and the junction held 11 bases outside the gene matches. The chain's CDR3 is CASSYDSTGEYEQYF. The CDR3 bases are TGTGCCAGCAGCTATGACTCGACAGGGGAGTACGAGCAGTACTTC.

This clonotype has only a few counts. The chain employs TRBV18 and TRBJ2-2; the D gene is possibly TRBD2 (5 bases). V lost 2 bases to trimming and J lost 4 bases, with 11 bases between them. The CDR3 has 15 amino acids. The germline V gene encodes CDR1 KGHSH and CDR2 LQKENI. As DNA, the CDR3 is TGTGCCAGCTCACCAAGGGAGCTAACCACCGGGGAGCTGTTTTTT. Translating gives CASSPRELTTGELFF. The entire variable domain, with the rest obtained from reference TRBV18 and TRBJ2-2, is as follows: NAGVMQNPRHLVRRRGQEARLRCSPMKGHSHVYWYRQLPEEGLKFMVYLQKENIIDESGMPKERFSAEFPKEGPSILRIQQVVRGDSAAYFCASSPRELTTGELFFGEGSRLTVL.

This clonotype appeared a few times. The chain uses TRBV20-1 and TRBJ1-2; D unclear. V lost 1 base and J 6 bases, leaving 24 bases between the germline ends. Per the germline V gene, CDR1 is DFQATT and CDR2 is SNEGSKA (reference sequence). This CDR3 contains 17 residues. In DNA, the CDR3 is TGCAGTGCTAGAGTCAAGGGTCGGGGAAGAATGGGTAATGGCTACACCTTC. Translated: CSARVKGRGRMGNGYTF.

The chain combines TRBV24-1 with TRBJ2-3; D might be TRBD1 (6 bases). This CDR3 contains 20 residues. CDR1 is KGHDR and CDR2 is SFDVKD in the germline V gene. Between the trimmed V and J ends, which lost 0 bases and 4 bases, there was a span of 25 bases. Here the CDR3 reads CATSDLPTSGLQGASDTQYF. Written as DNA, the CDR3 is TGTGCCACCAGTGATTTGCCGACTTCAGGATTACAGGGAGCTTCAGATACGCAGTATTTT.

This clonotype was found many times. This rearrangement joins TRBV3-1 to TRBJ2-2; possibly TRBD2 for D (7 bases). From germline, CDR1 is LGHDT and CDR2 YNNKEL (reference sequence). V shed 0 bases and J shed 8 bases, with 10 bases lying between them. This CDR3 has 14 residues. This CDR3 is CASSQEAGAGELFF. The CDR3 bases are TGTGCCAGCAGCCAAGAGGCGGGGGCGGGGGAGCTGTTTTTT.

A word on this clonotype: A much more abundant neighbour one base away suggests this may be a read error. V is TRBV7-3 and J is TRBJ2-5; 8 nucleotides align to TRBD1. The CDR3 totals 14 residues. CDR1 is SGHTA, CDR2 FQGTGA, per germline. After removal of 2 bases from V and 5 bases from J, the junction contained 4 bases not matched to a gene. The CDR3 protein is CASSLGQGAETQYF. Written as DNA, the CDR3 is TGTGCCAGCAGCTTAGGGCAGGGGGCTGAGACCCAGTACTTC. The full variable domain, with the rest looked up from reference TRBV7-3 and TRBJ2-5, is GAGVSQTPSNKVTEKGKYVELRCDPISGHTALYWYRQSLGQGPEFLIYFQGTGAADDSGLPNDRFFAVRPEGSVSTLKIQRTERGDSAVYLCASSLGQGAETQYFGPGTRLLVL.

The V call is TRBV4-2, the J call TRBJ2-1, with 8 bases that match TRBD1. Germline V CDR1 and CDR2: LGHNA, YNFKEQ. The CDR3 loop spans 16 amino acids. J was trimmed by 0 bases and V by 4 bases; bases with no gene match: 5. The CDR3 protein is CASSPGQGYSYNEQFF. CDR3 DNA: TGTGCCAGCAGCCCAGGACAGGGATACTCCTACAATGAGCAGTTCTTC.

This clonotype has a count of ten or more. The chain carries TRBV12-3 or TRBV12-4 and TRBJ2-5, with D maybe TRBD1 (6 bases). Trimming pared 5 bases from V and 6 bases from J, leaving 16 bases between. This CDR3 comprises 14 residues. The chain's CDR3 is CASSPFKGTQTQYF. Here the CDR3 DNA reads TGTGCCAGCAGTCCTTTTAAGGGGACACAGACCCAGTACTTC.

There are many counts of this clonotype. The chain combines TRBV27 with TRBJ1-1; the D gene is possibly TRBD1 (6 bases). Germline V gene lookup returns CDR1 MNHEY and CDR2 SMNVEV (reference sequence). CDR3 size: 14 residues. Trimming took 6 bases from V and 0 from J, leaving 11 bases between them. This chain's CDR3 is CASSPGQMNTEAFF. CDR3 coding DNA: TGTGCCAGCAGCCCCGGACAGATGAACACTGAAGCTTTCTTT.

The sample holds a few counts of this clonotype. This chain joins TRBV5-1 and TRBJ2-1; TRBD2 matches at 8 bases. J gave up 6 bases and V 6 bases, and 14 bases lay outside the gene matches. This CDR3 spans 16 amino acids. The germline CDR1 and CDR2 sequences are SGHRS and YFSETQ. The DNA of the CDR3 is TGCGCCAGCACCTTCGGGTCGGGAGGGGGAGTCAATGAGCAGTTCTTC. This translates into CASTFGSGGGVNEQFF.

This clonotype has ten or more counts. The chain joins TRBV7-2 to TRBJ2-7; 12 nucleotides agree with TRBD1. Trimming cost V 2 bases and J 4 bases; bases outside gene matches: 6. From germline, CDR1 is SGHTA and CDR2 FQGNSA. This CDR3 region has 16 residues. The CDR3 nucleotides read TGTGCCAGCAGCTTAAGGGGGGGACAGGGGGCTTACGAGCAGTACTTC. This encodes CASSLRGGQGAYEQYF.